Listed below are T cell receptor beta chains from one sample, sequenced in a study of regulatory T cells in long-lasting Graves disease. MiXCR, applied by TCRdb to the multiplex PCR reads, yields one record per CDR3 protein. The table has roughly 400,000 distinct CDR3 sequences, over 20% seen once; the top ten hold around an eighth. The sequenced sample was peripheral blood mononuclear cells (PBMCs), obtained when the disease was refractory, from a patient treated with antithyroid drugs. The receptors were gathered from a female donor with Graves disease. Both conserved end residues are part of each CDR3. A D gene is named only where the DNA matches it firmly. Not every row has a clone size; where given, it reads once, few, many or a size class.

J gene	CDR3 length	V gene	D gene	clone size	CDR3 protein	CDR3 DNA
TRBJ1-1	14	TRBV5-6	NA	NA	CASSLGAENTEAFF	TGTGCCAGCAGCTTGGGGGCAGAGAACACTGAAGCTTTCTTT
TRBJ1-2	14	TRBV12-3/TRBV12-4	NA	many	CASRSQGVNYGYTF	TGTGCCAGCAGATCTCAGGGAGTCAACTATGGCTACACCTTC
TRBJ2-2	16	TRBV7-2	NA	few	CASSLVGATLGGELFF	TGTGCCAGCAGCTTAGTGGGAGCGACGCTGGGCGGGGAGCTGTTTTTT
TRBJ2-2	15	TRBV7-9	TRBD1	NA	CASSFGDRATGELFF	TGTGCCAGCAGCTTTGGGGACAGGGCCACCGGGGAGCTGTTTTTT
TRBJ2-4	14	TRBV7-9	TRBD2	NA	CASSLGLAGNIQYF	TGTGCCAGCAGCTTAGGACTAGCGGGAAACATTCAGTACTTC
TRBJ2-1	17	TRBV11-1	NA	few	CASSSLPKLTRANEQFF	TGTGCCAGCAGCTCTCTCCCGAAGCTGACCAGGGCCAATGAGCAGTTCTTC
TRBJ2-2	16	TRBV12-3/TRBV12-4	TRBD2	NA	CASSSPSGSGTGELFF	TGTGCCAGCAGTTCCCCTAGCGGGAGCGGCACCGGGGAGCTGTTTTTT
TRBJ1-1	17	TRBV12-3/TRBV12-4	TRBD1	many	CASSLEDRSGIWTEAFF	TGTGCCAGCAGTCTCGAGGACAGGTCAGGGATTTGGACTGAAGCTTTCTTT
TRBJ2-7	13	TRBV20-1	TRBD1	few	CSARGQGQYEQYF	TGCAGTGCCCGGGGACAGGGGCAATACGAGCAGTACTTC
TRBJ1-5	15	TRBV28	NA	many	CASSLATTDNQPQHF	TGTGCCAGCAGTTTGGCGACAACCGACAATCAGCCCCAGCATTTT
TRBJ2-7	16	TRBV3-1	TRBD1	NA	CASSLRGQGASYEQYF	TGTGCCAGCAGCCTACGGGGGCAGGGGGCCTCCTACGAGCAGTACTTC
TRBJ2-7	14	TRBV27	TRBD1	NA	CASGTGQGFYEQYF	TGTGCCAGCGGTACGGGACAGGGATTCTACGAGCAGTACTTC
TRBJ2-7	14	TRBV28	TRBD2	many	CASSPGLAAYEQYF	TGTGCCAGCAGCCCGGGACTAGCGGCTTACGAGCAGTACTTC
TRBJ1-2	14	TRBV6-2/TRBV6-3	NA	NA	CASSYFRDPNGYTF	TGTGCCAGCAGTTACTTCCGGGATCCTAATGGCTACACCTTC
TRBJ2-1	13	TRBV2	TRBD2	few	CASGGLVLNEQFF	TGTGCCAGCGGAGGACTAGTGTTGAATGAGCAGTTCTTC
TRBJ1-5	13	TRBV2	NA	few	CASRNSSNQPQHF	TGTGCCAGCAGAAACAGTAGCAATCAGCCCCAGCATTTT
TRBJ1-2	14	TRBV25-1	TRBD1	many	CASSRTGLDYGYTF	TGTGCCAGCAGCCGGACAGGCTTGGACTATGGCTACACCTTC
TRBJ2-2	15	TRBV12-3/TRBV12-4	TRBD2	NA	CASTLGLAVNGELFF	TGTGCCAGCACCCTGGGACTAGCGGTTAACGGGGAGCTGTTTTTT
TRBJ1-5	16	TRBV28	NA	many	CASSPWWQGRNQPQHF	TGTGCCAGCAGTCCTTGGTGGCAGGGTCGTAATCAGCCCCAGCATTTT
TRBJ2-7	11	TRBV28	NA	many	CATGGVHEQYF	TGTGCCACCGGTGGAGTCCACGAGCAGTACTTC
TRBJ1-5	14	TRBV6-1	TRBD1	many	CASSLGTGNQPQHF	TGTGCCAGCAGTCTCGGGACAGGGAATCAGCCCCAGCATTTT
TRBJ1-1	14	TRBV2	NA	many	CASSEQQGYTEAFF	TGTGCCAGCAGTGAGCAACAGGGCTACACTGAAGCTTTCTTT
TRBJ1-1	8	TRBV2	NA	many	CASTEAFF	TGTGCCAGCACTGAAGCTTTCTTT
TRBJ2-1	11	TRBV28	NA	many	CASSKNNEQFF	TGTGCCAGCAGTAAGAACAATGAGCAGTTCTTC
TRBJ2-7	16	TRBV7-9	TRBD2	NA	CASSLTTPRGSGEQYF	TGTGCCAGCAGCTTAACTACCCCGCGGGGGAGTGGCGAGCAGTACTTC
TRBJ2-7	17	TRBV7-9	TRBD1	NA	CASSSTTGFNSNYEQYF	TGTGCCAGCAGCTCCACGACAGGGTTTAATAGTAACTACGAGCAGTACTTC
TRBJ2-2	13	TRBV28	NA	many	CAGGGVSAGELFF	TGTGCCGGGGGTGGGGTCAGCGCCGGGGAGCTGTTTTTT
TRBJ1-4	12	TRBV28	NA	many	CASSLPNEKLFF	TGTGCCAGCAGTTTACCTAATGAAAAACTGTTTTTT
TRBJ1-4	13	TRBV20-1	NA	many	CSARRGLDEKLFF	TGCAGTGCTAGAAGAGGGTTGGATGAAAAACTGTTTTTT
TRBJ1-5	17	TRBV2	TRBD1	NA	CASSERPQYRGLQPQHF	TGTGCCAGCAGTGAACGGCCTCAGTACAGGGGGCTGCAGCCCCAGCATTTT
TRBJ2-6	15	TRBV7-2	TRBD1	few	CASSPQGLGANVLTF	TGTGCCAGCAGCCCACAGGGGTTGGGGGCCAACGTCCTGACTTTC
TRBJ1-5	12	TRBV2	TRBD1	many	CASGQGDQPQHF	TGTGCCAGCGGACAGGGGGATCAGCCCCAGCATTTT
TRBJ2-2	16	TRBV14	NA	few	CASSHYRSANTGELFF	TGTGCCAGCAGCCACTACAGATCCGCGAACACCGGGGAGCTGTTTTTT
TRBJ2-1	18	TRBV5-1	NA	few	CASSLYPPGTGSGNEQFF	TGCGCCAGCAGCTTGTACCCACCAGGTACCGGGTCTGGAAATGAGCAGTTCTTC
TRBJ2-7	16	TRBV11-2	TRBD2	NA	CASSSPAGGGSYEQYF	TGTGCCAGCAGCTCCCCTGCTGGGGGGGGATCCTACGAGCAGTACTTC
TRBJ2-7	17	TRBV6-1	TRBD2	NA	CAGSVPPGLGSQYEQYF	TGTGCCGGCAGTGTACCACCTGGACTAGGGAGTCAATACGAGCAGTACTTC
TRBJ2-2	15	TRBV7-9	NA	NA	CASSPISMVTGELFF	TGTGCCAGCAGCCCAATATCGATGGTCACCGGGGAGCTGTTTTTT
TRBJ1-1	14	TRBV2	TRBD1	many	CASRNLDRGTEAFF	TGTGCCAGCAGAAATCTCGACAGGGGGACTGAAGCTTTCTTT
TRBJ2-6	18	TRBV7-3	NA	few	CASSYRGSLSSGANVLTF	TGTGCCAGCAGCTATCGGGGCAGCTTATCCTCTGGGGCCAACGTCCTGACTTTC